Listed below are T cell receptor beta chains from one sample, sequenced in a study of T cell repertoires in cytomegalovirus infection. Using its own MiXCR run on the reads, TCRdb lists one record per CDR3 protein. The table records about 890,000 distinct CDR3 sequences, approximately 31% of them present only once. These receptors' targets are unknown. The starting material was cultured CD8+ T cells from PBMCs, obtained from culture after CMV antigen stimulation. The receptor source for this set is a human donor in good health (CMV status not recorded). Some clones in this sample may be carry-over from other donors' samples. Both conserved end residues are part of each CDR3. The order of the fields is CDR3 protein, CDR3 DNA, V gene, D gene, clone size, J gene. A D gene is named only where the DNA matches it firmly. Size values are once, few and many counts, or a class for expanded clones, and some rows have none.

CDR3aa: CASSPRPYEQYF
CDR3nt: TGTGCCAGCAGCCCTAGACCTTACGAGCAGTACTTC
v_gene: TRBV7-2
d_gene: NA
abundance: NA
j_gene: TRBJ2-7

CDR3aa: CASSYGDGGSGANVLTF
CDR3nt: TGTGCCAGCAGCTACGGGGACGGTGGCTCTGGGGCCAACGTCCTGACTTTC
v_gene: TRBV7-9
d_gene: NA
abundance: many
j_gene: TRBJ2-6

CDR3aa: CASSPGAYEGGGPYNEQFF
CDR3nt: TGTGCCAGCAGCCCGGGGGCCTATGAGGGGGGGGGGCCCTACAATGAGCAGTTCTTC
v_gene: TRBV7-6
d_gene: NA
abundance: NA
j_gene: TRBJ2-1

CDR3aa: CASSPPGRNEQFF
CDR3nt: TGTGCCAGCAGCCCCCCCGGACGCAATGAGCAGTTCTTC
v_gene: TRBV5-4
d_gene: NA
abundance: many
j_gene: TRBJ2-1

CDR3aa: CASSLAGQLRTYEQYF
CDR3nt: TGTGCCAGCAGCTTAGCGGGACAGCTACGTACCTACGAGCAGTACTTC
v_gene: TRBV7-4
d_gene: TRBD1
abundance: once
j_gene: TRBJ2-7

CDR3aa: CAISERGAYTGELFF
CDR3nt: TGTGCCATCAGTGAGCGCGGGGCCTACACCGGGGAGCTGTTTTTT
v_gene: TRBV10-3
d_gene: NA
abundance: NA
j_gene: TRBJ2-2

CDR3aa: CVSSKYEESGANVLTF
CDR3nt: TGTGTCAGCAGTAAGTACGAGGAATCTGGGGCCAACGTCCTGACTTTC
v_gene: TRBV6-8
d_gene: NA
abundance: NA
j_gene: TRBJ2-6

CDR3aa: CASSQEPARSGGINKIEKLFF
CDR3nt: TGCGCCAGCAGCCAAGAACCGGCCAGGTCAGGGGGCATCAACAAAATTGAAAAACTGTTTTTT
v_gene: TRBV4-1
d_gene: TRBD1
abundance: once
j_gene: TRBJ1-4

CDR3aa: CASSVYRGQTYNSPLHF
CDR3nt: TGTGCCAGCAGCGTTTACAGGGGGCAGACCTATAATTCACCCCTCCACTTT
v_gene: TRBV11-2
d_gene: TRBD1
abundance: many
j_gene: TRBJ1-6

CDR3aa: CASSPLAHEGVEQYF
CDR3nt: TGTGCCAGCAGCCCCCTGGCCCATGAAGGCGTCGAGCAGTACTTC
v_gene: TRBV7-2
d_gene: NA
abundance: many
j_gene: TRBJ2-7

CDR3aa: CAIRRVLAGAYNEQFF
CDR3nt: TGTGCCATCAGAAGAGTCTTAGCGGGGGCCTACAATGAGCAGTTCTTC
v_gene: TRBV10-3
d_gene: TRBD2
abundance: few
j_gene: TRBJ2-1

CDR3aa: CASSFPGLAEPQETQYF
CDR3nt: TGTGCCAGCAGCTTCCCGGGACTAGCGGAGCCCCAAGAGACCCAGTACTTC
v_gene: TRBV7-6
d_gene: TRBD2
abundance: NA
j_gene: TRBJ2-5

CDR3aa: CANSLGDYEQYF
CDR3nt: TGTGCCAACAGCTTAGGAGACTACGAGCAGTACTTC
v_gene: TRBV7-2
d_gene: NA
abundance: NA
j_gene: TRBJ2-7

CDR3aa: CASTHPGQGAAGANVLTF
CDR3nt: TGTGCCAGCACCCATCCGGGACAGGGGGCGGCTGGGGCCAACGTCCTGACTTTC
v_gene: TRBV7-6
d_gene: TRBD1
abundance: NA
j_gene: TRBJ2-6

CDR3aa: CASSIKEGQYF
CDR3nt: TGTGCCAGCAGCATTAAAGAGGGGCAGTACTTC
v_gene: TRBV7-8
d_gene: NA
abundance: many
j_gene: TRBJ2-7

CDR3aa: CASSSTATEAFF
CDR3nt: TGTGCCAGCAGTTCGACAGCTACTGAAGCTTTCTTT
v_gene: TRBV7-2
d_gene: NA
abundance: NA
j_gene: TRBJ1-1

CDR3aa: CASSLVIGTGGRNEQFF
CDR3nt: TGTGCCAGCAGCTTAGTTATAGGTACAGGAGGTCGGAATGAGCAGTTCTTC
v_gene: TRBV7-8
d_gene: NA
abundance: many
j_gene: TRBJ2-1

CDR3aa: CASSLGVGSERYF
CDR3nt: TGTGCCAGCAGCTTAGGGGTGGGAAGCGAGCGGTACTTC
v_gene: TRBV7-2
d_gene: NA
abundance: NA
j_gene: TRBJ2-7

CDR3aa: CASSPSGRNTEAFF
CDR3nt: TGTGCCAGCAGCCCCAGCGGAAGGAACACTGAAGCTTTCTTT
v_gene: TRBV7-6
d_gene: NA
abundance: many
j_gene: TRBJ1-1

CDR3aa: CASSPSEVRYNEQFF
CDR3nt: TGTGCCAGCAGCCCGTCGGAGGTACGTTACAATGAGCAGTTCTTC
v_gene: TRBV7-9
d_gene: NA
abundance: NA
j_gene: TRBJ2-1

CDR3aa: CASSRRDVKNEKLFF
CDR3nt: TGCGCCAGCAGCCGCCGGGACGTTAAAAATGAAAAACTGTTTTTT
v_gene: TRBV4-3
d_gene: NA
abundance: NA
j_gene: TRBJ1-4

CDR3aa: CASSQVASGGARTGELFF
CDR3nt: TGCGCCAGCAGCCAAGTGGCCAGCGGGGGGGCGAGAACCGGGGAGCTGTTTTTT
v_gene: TRBV4-3
d_gene: TRBD2
abundance: few
j_gene: TRBJ2-2

CDR3aa: CASRESGASTDTQYF
CDR3nt: TGTGCCAGCAGGGAATCAGGCGCAAGCACAGATACGCAGTATTTT
v_gene: TRBV6-8
d_gene: NA
abundance: NA
j_gene: TRBJ2-3

CDR3aa: CASSSTNFDRNTEAFF
CDR3nt: TGTGCCAGCAGTTCAACCAACTTCGACAGGAACACTGAAGCTTTCTTT
v_gene: TRBV28
d_gene: NA
abundance: NA
j_gene: TRBJ1-1

CDR3aa: CASSRRLAGAGDTQYF
CDR3nt: TGCGCCAGCAGCCGCAGACTAGCGGGGGCGGGAGATACGCAGTATTTT
v_gene: TRBV4-3
d_gene: TRBD2
abundance: few
j_gene: TRBJ2-3

CDR3aa: CASSQSGGHEQFF
CDR3nt: TGTGCCAGCAGCCAATCAGGGGGTCATGAGCAGTTCTTC
v_gene: TRBV14
d_gene: TRBD1
abundance: NA
j_gene: TRBJ2-1

CDR3aa: CASSQDPNVVPYEQYF
CDR3nt: TGCGCCAGCAGCCAAGACCCTAATGTAGTTCCCTACGAGCAGTACTTC
v_gene: TRBV4-1
d_gene: NA
abundance: NA
j_gene: TRBJ2-7